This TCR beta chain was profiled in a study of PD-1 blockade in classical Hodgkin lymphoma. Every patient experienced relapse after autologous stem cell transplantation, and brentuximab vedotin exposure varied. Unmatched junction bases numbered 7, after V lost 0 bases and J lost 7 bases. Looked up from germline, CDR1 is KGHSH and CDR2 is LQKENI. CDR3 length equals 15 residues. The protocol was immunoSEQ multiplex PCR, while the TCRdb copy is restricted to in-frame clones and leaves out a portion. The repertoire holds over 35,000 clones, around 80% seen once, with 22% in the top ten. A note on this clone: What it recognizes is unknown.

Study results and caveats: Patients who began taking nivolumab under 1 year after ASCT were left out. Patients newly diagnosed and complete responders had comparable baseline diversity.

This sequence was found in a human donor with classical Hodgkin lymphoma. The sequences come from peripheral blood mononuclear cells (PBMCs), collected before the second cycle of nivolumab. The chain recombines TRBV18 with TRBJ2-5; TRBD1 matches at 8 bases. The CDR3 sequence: CASSPPQGARGTQYF. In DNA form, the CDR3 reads TGTGCCAGCTCACCACCCCAGGGGGCGCGGGGGACCCAGTACTTC.